This passage covers 24 T cell receptor beta chains from one sample sequenced in a study of beta chain features in type 1 diabetes. Reverse transcribing all isolated RNA meant expressed TCRB transcripts were sequenced. The data were produced by immunoSEQ multiplex PCR, yet TCRdb's version contains in-frame clones alone and is incomplete. In the table there are about 900,000 clones, under 20% of which are singletons. Sequencing used naive CD4+ T cells from blood. The source of these receptors is a woman aged 18-29 years in good health.

This clone was seen only a few times. The gene calls are TRBV7-2 and TRBJ2-1; the match to TRBD2 covers 9 bases. Germline-derived CDR1 and CDR2 are SGHTA and FQGNSA. J gave up 9 bases and V 5 bases, and 20 bases lay outside the gene matches. The CDR3 totals 18 residues. The CDR3 here is CASSQGGSGRRGGSEQFF. The CDR3 coding sequence is TGTGCCAGCAGCCAAGGAGGTAGCGGGAGAAGAGGGGGAAGTGAGCAGTTCTTC.

This clone has more than one count but fewer than ten. The gene calls are TRBV6-6 and TRBJ1-4; a possible D gene is TRBD1 (5 bases). The CDR3 has 14 amino acids. Germline CDR1 MNHNY, CDR2 SVGAGI (reference sequence). Trimming stripped 8 bases from V and 4 bases from J, with 14 bases between. The CDR3 DNA follows: TGTGCCAGCGGATTCCAGGGTGATAATGAAAAACTGTTTTTT. Translating it yields CASGFQGDNEKLFF.

The chain is built from TRBV27 and TRBJ1-1; TRBD1 is a possible D gene (5 bases). With 6 bases removed from V and 1 base from J, the gap between germline ends came to 15 bases. The CDR3 loop spans 15 amino acids. The V gene's germline CDR1 is MNHEY and CDR2 SMNVEV (reference sequence). CDR3 coding DNA: TGTGCCAGCAGGGGGACTGCGGGGCGGAACACTGAAGCTTTCTTT. This encodes CASRGTAGRNTEAFF.

With respect to this clone: This sample includes further DNA sequences coding for the same CDR3. This chain uses TRBV28 with TRBJ1-5; the D gene is possibly TRBD1 (6 bases). Germline CDR1 MDHEN, CDR2 SYDVKM. The V end lost 7 bases, the J end lost 1 base, and 11 bases lay between the germline ends. The CDR3 is 14 amino acids. Here the CDR3 reads CASTVGGSNQPQHF. The CDR3 bases are TGTGCCAGCACGGTAGGGGGGAGCAATCAGCCCCAGCATTTT.

This clone was seen a few times. The chain uses TRBV28 and TRBJ1-5, with 9 bases matching TRBD1. The CDR3 consists of 14 residues. Per germline, CDR1 MDHEN and CDR2 SYDVKM. Trimming removed 5 bases from V and 6 bases from J; junction bases left unmatched: 5. CDR3 DNA: TGTGCCAGCAGTATGGGACAGGGAGCTCAGCCCCAGCATTTT. Its translation is CASSMGQGAQPQHF.

This clone was found a few times. The chain links TRBV10-3 to TRBJ2-1; the D call may be TRBD1 or TRBD2 (5 bases each). The length of the CDR3 is 16 residues. The V end lost 8 bases, the J end lost 1 base, and 18 bases lay between the germline ends. CDR1 is ENHRY and CDR2 is SYGVKD in the germline V gene. As DNA, the CDR3 is TGTGCCATCCAAGTTGGGGGTGATGGGTCCTACAATGAGCAGTTCTTC. Encoded protein: CAIQVGGDGSYNEQFF.

This clone was seen more than once but under ten times. This chain connects TRBV7-2 to TRBJ2-1; no definite D call. This CDR3 has 16 residues. V was pared by 6 bases and J by 4 bases, with 19 bases between. CDR1 is SGHTA, CDR2 FQGNSA, per germline. CDR3 sequence (DNA): TGTGCCAGCAGAGCCCCAGATTCTCCGAAATACAATGAGCAGTTCTTC. Its translation: CASRAPDSPKYNEQFF.

With regard to this clone: Distinct nucleotide sequences in the sample also encode this CDR3. The chain has TRBV29-1 and TRBJ2-5, with D perhaps TRBD1 or TRBD2 (5 bases each). This CDR3 spans 12 amino acids. Trimming shortened V by 1 base and J by 4 bases, and 7 bases separated the two germline ends. Germline CDR1 SQVTM, CDR2 ANQGSEA. The CDR3 sequence: CSVEGGSETQYF. The CDR3 DNA reads as TGCAGCGTTGAAGGGGGGTCAGAGACCCAGTACTTC.

This clone was seen a few times. CDR3 region: CASSLSSGSANTQYF. The CDR3, as DNA: TGCGCCAGCAGCCTCAGTAGCGGGAGTGCAAATACGCAGTATTTT. The rearrangement uses TRBV4-3 and TRBJ2-3; 9 bases align to TRBD2. This CDR3 is built from 15 residues. V was pared by 4 bases and J by 7 bases, with 9 bases of the junction left unmatched. Germline V lookup: CDR1 LGHNA, CDR2 YSLEER.

This clone was counted only a few times. The chain joins TRBV7-3 to TRBJ2-6; a weak D match, TRBD2 (6 bases). Germline CDR1 and CDR2: SGHTA and FQGTGA. The V gene lost 4 bases and the J gene lost 1 base, with 17 bases spanning the gap. This CDR3 is 18 amino acids long. CDR3 protein: CASSSKAGPISGANVLTF. CDR3 sequence (DNA): TGTGCCAGCAGCTCCAAGGCGGGGCCAATTTCTGGGGCCAACGTCCTGACTTTC.

The chain has TRBV28 and TRBJ2-6; D ambiguous. This CDR3 contains 17 residues. Germline lookup yields CDR1 MDHEN and CDR2 SYDVKM. The V end was cut by 5 bases, the J end by 3 bases, with 17 bases between. This chain's CDR3 is CASSRTAPMGGANVLTF. The CDR3 DNA reads as TGTGCCAGCAGTCGAACGGCTCCCATGGGTGGGGCCAACGTCCTGACTTTC.

As to this clone: Distinct nucleotide sequences in the sample also encode this CDR3. The chain is built from TRBV19 and TRBJ1-1; 9 nucleotides align to TRBD1. Germline loops: CDR1 LNHDA, CDR2 SQIVND (reference sequence). Germline trimming cut 6 bases from V and 3 bases from J; bases unmatched to any gene: 2. The CDR3 has 13 residues. CDR3 protein: CASSRDRDTEAFF. The CDR3, as DNA: TGTGCCAGTAGCCGGGACAGGGACACTGAAGCTTTCTTT.

The chain combines TRBV28 with TRBJ2-3; 7 bases align to TRBD1. Germline V lookup: CDR1 MDHEN, CDR2 SYDVKM. V was pared by 0 bases and J by 0 bases, with 3 bases of the junction left unmatched. CDR3 size: 16 residues. The DNA for the CDR3 is TGTGCCAGCAGTTTATGGCCGACAGGGAGCACAGATACGCAGTATTTT. This encodes CASSLWPTGSTDTQYF.

This chain joins TRBV5-4 and TRBJ2-3, with a weak D call TRBD1 (6 bases). The CDR3 runs to 15 residues. The germline gives CDR1 SGHNT, CDR2 YYREEE (reference sequence). V was pared by 0 bases and J by 5 bases, with 13 bases between. The CDR3 sequence is CASSLGPLGGDTQYF. CDR3 nucleotide sequence: TGTGCCAGCAGCTTGGGGCCCCTAGGGGGAGATACGCAGTATTTT. Looking up the rest from reference TRBV5-4 and TRBJ2-3 gives the full variable domain: ETGVTQSPTHLIKTRGQQVTLRCSSQSGHNTVSWYQQALGQGPQFIFQYYREEENGRGNFPPRFSGLQFPNYSSELNVNALELDDSALYLCASSLGPLGGDTQYFGPGTRLTVL.

CDR3 nucleotide sequence: TGCGCCAGCAGCCCTAGCCGGGACAGGGAAGAGACCCAGTACTTC. This sequence encodes CASSPSRDREETQYF. The rearrangement uses TRBV4-1 and TRBJ2-5, with 9 bases identical to TRBD1. Unmatched junction bases numbered 6, after V lost 4 bases and J lost 3 bases. Looked up from germline, CDR1 is MGHRA and CDR2 is YSYEKL. The CDR3 consists of 15 residues.

This clone showed up just once. V gene TRBV5-1 combines with J gene TRBJ2-1; maybe TRBD2 (5 bases). The CDR3 runs to 15 residues. Germline CDR1 and CDR2: SGHRS and YFSETQ. Trimming took 4 bases from V and 5 from J, leaving 16 bases between them. The CDR3 region has the DNA TGCGCCAGCAGCCCCTCCGTCTCGGGGAACAATGAGCAGTTCTTC. Its protein product is CASSPSVSGNNEQFF.

This clone appeared a few times. The chain couples TRBV7-9 to TRBJ2-5; maybe TRBD1 (5 bases). Germline CDR1 and CDR2: SEHNR and FQNEAQ (reference sequence). CDR3 length equals 14 residues. V lost 3 bases, J lost 2 bases, and 10 bases lay in between. CDR3 nucleotide sequence: TGTGCCAGCAGCTTGACAGTCCAACAAGAGACCCAGTACTTC. Translating gives CASSLTVQQETQYF.

This sequence joins TRBV19 and TRBJ2-7, with TRBD2 matching 8 bases. CDR3 length equals 15 residues. Germline V gives CDR1 LNHDA, CDR2 SQIVND (reference sequence). With V trimmed by 5 bases and J by 0 bases, 6 bases remained unmatched. This CDR3 is CASSSTSGPSYEQYF. The CDR3 nucleotides are TGTGCCAGTAGTTCAACTAGCGGCCCCTCCTACGAGCAGTACTTC.

At least ten counts were recorded for this clone. The chain has TRBV10-3 and TRBJ2-7, with D possibly TRBD1 on 6 matching bases. Germline V gene sequence: CDR1 ENHRY, CDR2 SYGVKD. Trimming pared 6 bases from V and 7 bases from J, leaving 13 bases between. This CDR3 is built from 12 residues. CDR3 residues: CAISGTLGEQYF. CDR3 sequence (DNA): TGTGCCATCAGCGGGACATTGGGGGAGCAGTACTTC.

A few counts support this clone. The CDR3 loop is CASSLGTSQGNEQFF. The CDR3 nucleotides read TGTGCCAGCAGCTTAGGCACCTCACAAGGAAATGAGCAGTTCTTC. The chain joins TRBV7-6 to TRBJ2-1; no reliable D call. Trimming shortened V by 1 base and J by 7 bases, and 14 bases separated the two germline ends. Germline V gene lookup returns CDR1 SGHVS and CDR2 FNYEAQ. There are 15 residues in the CDR3.

This clone was found a few times. The rearrangement joins TRBV4-3 to TRBJ2-1, with TRBD1 as a possible D gene (6 bases). Germline loops: CDR1 LGHNA, CDR2 YSLEER. The CDR3 length is 21 residues. Trimming shortened V by 1 base and J by 0 bases, and 25 bases separated the two germline ends. CDR3 loop: CASSQVGWGRGSTSSYNEQFF. CDR3 in DNA: TGCGCCAGCAGCCAAGTGGGGTGGGGCAGGGGTTCTACGAGCTCCTACAATGAGCAGTTCTTC.

The rearrangement uses TRBV19 and TRBJ2-7, with D tentatively TRBD1 (6 bases). The CDR3 length is 16 residues. The germline CDR1 and CDR2 sequences are LNHDA and SQIVND (reference sequence). Trimming removed 2 bases from V and 4 bases from J, with 18 bases in between. CDR3 DNA sequence: TGTGCCAGTAGTATATCGGACAGTTACCTATCTTACGAGCAGTACTTC. Translation gives CASSISDSYLSYEQYF.

The rearrangement joins TRBV6-1 to TRBJ1-4; D not resolved. The CDR3 is made up of 14 amino acids. From germline, CDR1 is MNHNS and CDR2 SASEGT. V was cut by 5 bases and J by 8 bases, with 15 bases left in between. The CDR3 nucleotides are TGTGCCAGCAGTCGCAGCACCGGGTACGAAAAACTGTTTTTT. Its protein is CASSRSTGYEKLFF.

V and J are TRBV7-2 and TRBJ2-1, with D maybe TRBD2 (6 bases). V lost 4 bases, J lost 6 bases, and 16 bases lay in between. CDR1 and CDR2 from the germline V gene are SGHTA and FQGNSA. This CDR3 comprises 15 residues. The DNA of the CDR3 is TGTGCCAGCAGCTCCTTAGGAGGGAGGTCCAATGAGCAGTTCTTC. Translating gives CASSSLGGRSNEQFF.